This TCR beta chain emerged from a study of metastatic and nonmetastatic thyroid tumors. Patients had received no treatment of any kind before thyroid surgery. Trimming shortened V by 7 bases and J by 1 base, and 13 bases separated the two germline ends. The germline V gene encodes CDR1 MNHEY and CDR2 SVGAGI. The CDR3 has 14 residues. TCRdb re-called clones from the PCR reads using MiXCR. The table has fewer than 35,000 clones, 25% to 30% seen once. The V call is TRBV6-5, the J call TRBJ1-1; D is unresolved. Sequenced input: blood. This clonotype was obtained from a female donor with papillary thyroid cancer or a benign thyroid nodule (not recorded which). Some clones in this sample may be carry-over from other donors' samples. CDR3: CASKDGRPNTEAFF. The CDR3 DNA sequence: TGTGCCAGCAAGGACGGCAGACCGAACACTGAAGCTTTCTTT.